Listed below are T cell receptor beta chains from one sample, sequenced in a study of vaccination effects on CD4 cells after COVID-19. No antigen has been assigned to these receptors. The method was immunoSEQ multiplex PCR; TCRdb's version includes in-frame clones alone and lacks a portion of them. The sample consists of 25,000 to 35,000 clones, roughly 63% of them appearing once. Sequencing used CD4+ T cells from PBMCs cultured with SARS-CoV-2 spike peptides, obtained after COVID-19 vaccination. The receptors originated from a human donor who received a COVID-19 vaccine. The CDR3 runs from the conserved cysteine through the conserved F or W. The D gene is left open where the match is weak. Not every row has a clone size; where given, it reads once, few, many or a size class.

cdr3_nt: TGTGCCAGCAGTTACCGAAAAGAATCCGCGGGCAATGAGCAGTTCTTC
cdr3_aa: CASSYRKESAGNEQFF
d_call: .
clone_size: .
j_call: TRBJ2-1
v_call: TRBV6-5

cdr3_nt: TGTGCCAGCAGCTTGGGTGACGGGGACACCATATATTTT
cdr3_aa: CASSLGDGDTIYF
d_call: .
clone_size: .
j_call: TRBJ1-3
v_call: TRBV5-5

cdr3_nt: TGTGCCAGCTCCCAGGGAGGGGACTACTCCTACGAGCAGTACTTC
cdr3_aa: CASSQGGDYSYEQYF
d_call: TRBD2
clone_size: .
j_call: TRBJ2-7
v_call: TRBV18

cdr3_nt: TGTGCCAGCAGCTCGTGGGCTAACACTGAAGCTTTCTTT
cdr3_aa: CASSSWANTEAFF
d_call: .
clone_size: few
j_call: TRBJ1-1
v_call: TRBV7-2

cdr3_nt: TGTGCCAGCAGTAGAAACAGGGATTGGGATGGCTACACCTTC
cdr3_aa: CASSRNRDWDGYTF
d_call: .
clone_size: .
j_call: TRBJ1-2
v_call: TRBV6-5

cdr3_nt: TGTGCCAGCTCACCAGGGACAGGCTCTGGAAACACCATATATTTT
cdr3_aa: CASSPGTGSGNTIYF
d_call: TRBD1
clone_size: .
j_call: TRBJ1-3
v_call: TRBV18

cdr3_nt: TGTGCCAGCCTGCGGGAGGCCGCTGGAAACACCATATATTTT
cdr3_aa: CASLREAAGNTIYF
d_call: .
clone_size: .
j_call: TRBJ1-3
v_call: TRBV6-6

cdr3_nt: TGTGCCAGCAGCCAAGATGCCGGGGGCAACTATGGCTACACCTTC
cdr3_aa: CASSQDAGGNYGYTF
d_call: .
clone_size: .
j_call: TRBJ1-2
v_call: TRBV3-1/TRBV3-2

cdr3_nt: TGTGCCAGCAGCTTAGTTCTAGCGGGGGACAATGAGCAGTTCTTC
cdr3_aa: CASSLVLAGDNEQFF
d_call: TRBD2
clone_size: .
j_call: TRBJ2-1
v_call: TRBV7-8

cdr3_nt: TGTGCCAGCAGCCCAGGGACAGACAATCAGCCCCAGCATTTT
cdr3_aa: CASSPGTDNQPQHF
d_call: TRBD1
clone_size: .
j_call: TRBJ1-5
v_call: TRBV14

cdr3_nt: TGCGCCAGCAGCCAAGGTCTAGCGGCCCAAGAGACCCAGTACTTC
cdr3_aa: CASSQGLAAQETQYF
d_call: TRBD2
clone_size: .
j_call: TRBJ2-5
v_call: TRBV4-1

cdr3_nt: TGTGCCAGCAGTTCCGGGACCTTGCAAGGCTACACCTTC
cdr3_aa: CASSSGTLQGYTF
d_call: .
clone_size: few
j_call: TRBJ1-2
v_call: TRBV6-5

cdr3_nt: TGTGCCAGCATACTTACATGGAACACTGAAGCTTTCTTT
cdr3_aa: CASILTWNTEAFF
d_call: .
clone_size: few
j_call: TRBJ1-1
v_call: TRBV6-5

cdr3_nt: TGTGCCAGTAGTCAGGACAGGGCGGCCTACGAGCAGTACTTC
cdr3_aa: CASSQDRAAYEQYF
d_call: TRBD1
clone_size: .
j_call: TRBJ2-7
v_call: TRBV19

cdr3_nt: TGTGCCAGCAGCCGAATGGCCTACGAGCAGTACTTC
cdr3_aa: CASSRMAYEQYF
d_call: .
clone_size: .
j_call: TRBJ2-7
v_call: TRBV3-1/TRBV3-2

cdr3_nt: TGTGCCAGCAGCTCCCTTATCACTGAAGCTTTCTTT
cdr3_aa: CASSSLITEAFF
d_call: .
clone_size: once
j_call: TRBJ1-1
v_call: TRBV11-2

cdr3_nt: TGTGCCAGCAGTGCAGGGGGGGGAACAGATACGCAGTATTTT
cdr3_aa: CASSAGGGTDTQYF
d_call: .
clone_size: .
j_call: TRBJ2-3
v_call: TRBV2

cdr3_nt: TGTGCCAGCAGCTTCAGACTAGCGGGAGGAGAGACCCAGTACTTC
cdr3_aa: CASSFRLAGGETQYF
d_call: TRBD2
clone_size: .
j_call: TRBJ2-5
v_call: TRBV7-9

cdr3_nt: TGTGCCAGCAGCTTAATGTCAGGGGGACAGCCCCAGCATTTT
cdr3_aa: CASSLMSGGQPQHF
d_call: TRBD1
clone_size: few
j_call: TRBJ1-5
v_call: TRBV7-9